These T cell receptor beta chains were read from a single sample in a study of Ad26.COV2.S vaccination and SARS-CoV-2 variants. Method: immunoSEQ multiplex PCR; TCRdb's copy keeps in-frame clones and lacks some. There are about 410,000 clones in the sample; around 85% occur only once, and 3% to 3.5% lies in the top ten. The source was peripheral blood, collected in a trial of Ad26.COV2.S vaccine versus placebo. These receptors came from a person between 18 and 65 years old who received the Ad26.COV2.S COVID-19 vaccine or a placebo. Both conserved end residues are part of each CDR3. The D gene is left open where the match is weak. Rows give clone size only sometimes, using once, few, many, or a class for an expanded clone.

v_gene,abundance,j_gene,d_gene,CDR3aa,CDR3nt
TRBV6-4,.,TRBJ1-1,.,CASSPGTTGTEAFF,TGTGCCAGCAGCCCCGGGACAACGGGGACTGAAGCTTTCTTT
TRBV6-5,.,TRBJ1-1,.,CASSYSSGTITEAFF,TGTGCCAGCAGTTACTCATCCGGGACTATCACTGAAGCTTTCTTT
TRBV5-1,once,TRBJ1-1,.,CASSLEGAEAFF,TGCGCCAGCAGCTTGGAGGGGGCTGAAGCTTTCTTT
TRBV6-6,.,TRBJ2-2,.,CASSYSYRANTGELFF,TGTGCCAGCAGTTACTCCTACAGGGCGAACACCGGGGAGCTGTTTTTT
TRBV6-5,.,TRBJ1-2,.,CASSYGGVGYGYTF,TGTGCCAGCAGTTACGGGGGCGTCGGCTATGGCTACACCTTC
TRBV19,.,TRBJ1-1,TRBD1,CASSIVTGVVNTEAFF,TGTGCCAGTAGTATAGTAACAGGGGTGGTGAACACTGAAGCTTTCTTT
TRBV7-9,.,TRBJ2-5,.,CASSLGRVQETQYF,TGTGCCAGCAGCTTAGGCAGGGTACAAGAGACCCAGTACTTC
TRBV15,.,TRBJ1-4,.,CATSMTNTATNEKLFF,TGTGCCACCAGCATGACCAACACTGCAACTAATGAAAAACTGTTTTTT
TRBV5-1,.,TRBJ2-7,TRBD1,CASSREGTGSIYEQYF,TGCGCCAGCAGCAGAGAGGGGACAGGGTCGATCTACGAGCAGTACTTC
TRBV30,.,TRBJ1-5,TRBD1,CAWKEGANQPQHF,TGTGCCTGGAAGGAGGGGGCCAATCAGCCCCAGCATTTT
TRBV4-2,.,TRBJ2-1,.,CASSRGDSQLFF,TGTGCCAGCAGCCGGGGGGACTCTCAGTTGTTCTTC
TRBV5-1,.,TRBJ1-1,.,CASSLIGAQFDTEAFF,TGCGCCAGCAGCTTGATCGGGGCGCAGTTCGACACTGAAGCTTTCTTT
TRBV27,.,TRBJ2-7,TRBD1,CASSPTWDRDSYEQYF,TGTGCCAGCAGTCCAACCTGGGACAGGGATTCCTACGAGCAGTACTTC
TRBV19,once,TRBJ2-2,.,CASSNKPSTGELFF,TGTGCCAGTAGCAACAAACCAAGCACCGGGGAGCTGTTTTTT
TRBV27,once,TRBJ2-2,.,CATAGGQNTGELFF,TGTGCCACCGCCGGGGGGCAGAACACCGGGGAGCTGTTTTTT
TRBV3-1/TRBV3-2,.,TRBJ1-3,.,CASSQGTSQTGNTIYF,TGTGCCAGCAGCCAGGGGACCTCCCAGACCGGAAACACCATATATTTT
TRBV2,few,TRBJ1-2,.,CASKGVVFYGYTF,TGTGCCAGCAAAGGCGTAGTCTTCTATGGCTACACCTTC
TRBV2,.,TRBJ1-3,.,CASTISGNTIYF,TGTGCCAGCACTATCTCTGGAAACACCATATATTTT
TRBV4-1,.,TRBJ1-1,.,CASSQDPVPRTDHYNTEAFF,TGCGCCAGCAGCCAAGACCCTGTCCCGAGGACAGATCATTATAACACTGAAGCTTTCTTT
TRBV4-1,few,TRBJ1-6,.,CASSQDGVEVPPLHF,TGCGCCAGCAGCCAAGATGGGGTTGAGGTCCCACCCCTCCACTTT
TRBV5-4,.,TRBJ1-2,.,CASSLDLAGNYGYTF,TGTGCCAGCAGCTTGGACCTGGCTGGTAACTATGGCTACACCTTC
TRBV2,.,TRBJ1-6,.,CASRRDSSSPLHF,TGTGCCAGCCGAAGAGACAGCTCATCACCCCTCCACTTT
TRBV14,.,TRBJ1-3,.,CASSLRGSPGNTIYF,TGTGCCAGCAGCCTGAGGGGGAGCCCTGGAAACACCATATATTTT
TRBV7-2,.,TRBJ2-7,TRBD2,CASSLLGSGGYRPYEQYF,TGTGCCAGCAGCCTTCTTGGTAGCGGGGGGTACCGGCCCTACGAGCAGTACTTC
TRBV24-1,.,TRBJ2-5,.,CATGSVETQYF,TGTGCCACTGGTAGCGTAGAGACCCAGTACTTC
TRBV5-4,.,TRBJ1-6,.,CASSLVPGEDNSPLHF,TGTGCCAGCAGCTTGGTCCCCGGAGAGGATAATTCACCCCTCCACTTT
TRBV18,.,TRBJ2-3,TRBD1,CAGQVSGTDTQYF,TGTGCCGGACAGGTTAGCGGCACAGATACGCAGTATTTT
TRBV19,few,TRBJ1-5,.,CASSSLLGNQPQHF,TGTGCCAGTAGTTCCCTCTTGGGCAATCAGCCCCAGCATTTT
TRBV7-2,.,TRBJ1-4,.,CASSLPTSEWGFDEKLFF,TGTGCCAGCAGCTTACCCACATCAGAGTGGGGTTTCGATGAAAAACTGTTTTTT
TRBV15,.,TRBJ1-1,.,CATSRDLVILEAFF,TGTGCCACCAGCAGAGATCTCGTGATACTTGAAGCTTTCTTT
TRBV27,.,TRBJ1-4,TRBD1,CASSRTGGFGNEKLFF,TGTGCCAGCAGTCGAACAGGGGGCTTTGGTAATGAAAAACTGTTTTTT
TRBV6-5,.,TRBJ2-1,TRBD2,CASRAGGRLNEQFF,TGTGCCAGCAGAGCGGGGGGGCGGCTCAATGAGCAGTTCTTC
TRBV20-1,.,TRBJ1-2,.,CSARGGYTF,TGCAGTGCTAGAGGTGGCTACACCTTC
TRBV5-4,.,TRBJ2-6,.,CASSLGHAGFGANVLTF,TGTGCCAGCAGCCTCGGCCACGCGGGTTTTGGGGCCAACGTCCTGACTTTC
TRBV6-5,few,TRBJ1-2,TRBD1,CASSEQGWAGYTF,TGTGCCAGCTCTGAACAGGGGTGGGCTGGCTACACCTTC
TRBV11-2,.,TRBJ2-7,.,CASSLGPISYEQYF,TGTGCCAGCAGCTTGGGACCTATCTCCTACGAGCAGTACTTC
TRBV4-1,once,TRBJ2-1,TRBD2,CASSHGRLAGPYNEQFF,TGCGCCAGCAGCCACGGGCGCCTAGCGGGGCCCTACAATGAGCAGTTCTTC
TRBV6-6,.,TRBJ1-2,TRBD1,CASSPGGQGRSNYGYTF,TGTGCCAGCAGTCCCGGGGGACAGGGGCGATCTAACTATGGCTACACCTTC
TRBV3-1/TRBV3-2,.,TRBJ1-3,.,CASSQEVARNTIYF,TGTGCCAGCAGCCAAGAAGTAGCGAGGAACACCATATATTTT
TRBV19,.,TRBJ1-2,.,CASRTPDFPSNYGYTF,TGTGCCAGTAGAACGCCTGATTTCCCGTCTAACTATGGCTACACCTTC
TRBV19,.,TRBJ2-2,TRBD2,CAISPQAIRLARTGELFF,TGTGCCATATCCCCACAGGCTATACGACTAGCCCGCACCGGGGAGCTGTTTTTT
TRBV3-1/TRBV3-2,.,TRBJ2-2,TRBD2,CASSLLSGGGGELFF,TGTGCCAGCAGCCTCCTAAGCGGGGGAGGCGGGGAGCTGTTTTTT
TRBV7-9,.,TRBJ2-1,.,CASSWGGSEVFF,TGTGCCAGCAGCTGGGGTGGCTCGGAGGTGTTCTTC
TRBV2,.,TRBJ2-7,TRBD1,CASTDRGSFYEQYF,TGTGCCAGCACGGACAGGGGGTCCTTCTACGAGCAGTACTTC
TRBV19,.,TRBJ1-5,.,CASSARQDPQHF,TGTGCCAGTAGTGCCCGACAGGACCCCCAGCATTTT
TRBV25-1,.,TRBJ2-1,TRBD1,CASHPSMDRVKFF,TGTGCCTCTCACCCTTCCATGGACAGGGTGAAGTTCTTC
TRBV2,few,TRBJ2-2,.,CASKGRDRRPGELFF,TGTGCCAGCAAGGGACGAGACCGACGTCCGGGGGAGCTGTTTTTT
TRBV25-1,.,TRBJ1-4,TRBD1,CASSETGGTNEKLFF,TGTGCCAGCAGTGAAACAGGGGGAACTAATGAAAAACTGTTTTTT
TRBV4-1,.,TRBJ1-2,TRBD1,CASSQATGFFYGYTF,TGCGCCAGCAGCCAAGCGACAGGGTTTTTCTATGGCTACACCTTC
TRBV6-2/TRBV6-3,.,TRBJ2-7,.,CASSYLEYEQYF,TGTGCCAGCAGTTACTTGGAATACGAGCAGTACTTC
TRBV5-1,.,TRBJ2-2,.,CASSTGLNTGELFF,TGCGCCAGCAGCACCGGACTGAACACCGGGGAGCTGTTTTTT
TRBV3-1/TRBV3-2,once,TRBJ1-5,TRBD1,CASSHAGTACDFLRQPQHF,TGTGCCAGCAGCCACGCCGGGACAGCCTGTGATTTCCTCCGTCAGCCCCAGCATTTT
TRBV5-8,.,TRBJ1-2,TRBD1,CASSLGQGADYGYTF,TGTGCCAGCAGCTTGGGACAGGGGGCAGACTATGGCTACACCTTC
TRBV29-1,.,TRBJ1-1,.,CSVALAEGTEAFF,TGCAGCGTTGCCCTGGCCGAGGGCACTGAAGCTTTCTTT